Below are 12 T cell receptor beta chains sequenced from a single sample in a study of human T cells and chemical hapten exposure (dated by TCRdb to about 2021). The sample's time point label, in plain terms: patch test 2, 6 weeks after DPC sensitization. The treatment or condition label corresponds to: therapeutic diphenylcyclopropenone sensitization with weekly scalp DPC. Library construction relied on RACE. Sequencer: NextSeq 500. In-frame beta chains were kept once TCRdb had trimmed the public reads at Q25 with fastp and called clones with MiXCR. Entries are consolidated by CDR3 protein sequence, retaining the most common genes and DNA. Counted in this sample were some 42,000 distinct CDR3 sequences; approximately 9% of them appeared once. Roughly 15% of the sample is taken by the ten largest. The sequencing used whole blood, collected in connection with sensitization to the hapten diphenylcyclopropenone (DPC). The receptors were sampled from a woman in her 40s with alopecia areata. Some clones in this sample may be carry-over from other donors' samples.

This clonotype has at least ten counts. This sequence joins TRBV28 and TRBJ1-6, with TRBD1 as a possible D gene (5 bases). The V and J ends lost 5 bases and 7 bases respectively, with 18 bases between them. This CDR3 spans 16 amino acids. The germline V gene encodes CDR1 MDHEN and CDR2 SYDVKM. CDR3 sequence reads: CASSRGQGGINSPLHF. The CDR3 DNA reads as TGTGCCAGCAGTCGCGGGCAGGGAGGGATAAATTCACCCCTCCACTTT.

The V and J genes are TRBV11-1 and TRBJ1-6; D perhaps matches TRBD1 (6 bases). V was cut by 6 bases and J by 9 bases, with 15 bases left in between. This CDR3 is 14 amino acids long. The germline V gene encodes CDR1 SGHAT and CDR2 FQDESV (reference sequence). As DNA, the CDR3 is TGTGCCAGCAGACCGCAGGGGAGCAGTTCACCCCTCCACTTT. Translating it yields CASRPQGSSSPLHF.

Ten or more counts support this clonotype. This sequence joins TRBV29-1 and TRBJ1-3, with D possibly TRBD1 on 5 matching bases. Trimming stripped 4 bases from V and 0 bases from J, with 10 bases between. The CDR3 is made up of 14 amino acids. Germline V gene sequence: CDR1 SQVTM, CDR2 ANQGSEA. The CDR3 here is CSVVAGYSGNTIYF. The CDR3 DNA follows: TGCAGCGTTGTCGCAGGGTACTCTGGAAACACCATATATTTT. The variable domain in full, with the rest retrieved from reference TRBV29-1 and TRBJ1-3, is SAVISQKPSRDICQRGTSLTIQCQVDSQVTMMFWYRQQPGQSLTLIATANQGSEATYESGFVIDKFPISRPNLTFSTLTVSNMSPEDSSIYLCSVVAGYSGNTIYFGEGSWLTVV.

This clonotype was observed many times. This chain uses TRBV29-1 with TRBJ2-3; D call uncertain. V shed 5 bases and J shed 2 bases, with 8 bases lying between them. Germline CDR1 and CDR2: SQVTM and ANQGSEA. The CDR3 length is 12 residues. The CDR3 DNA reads TGCAGCGTTCGGGCCATCACAGATACGCAGTATTTT. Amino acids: CSVRAITDTQYF.

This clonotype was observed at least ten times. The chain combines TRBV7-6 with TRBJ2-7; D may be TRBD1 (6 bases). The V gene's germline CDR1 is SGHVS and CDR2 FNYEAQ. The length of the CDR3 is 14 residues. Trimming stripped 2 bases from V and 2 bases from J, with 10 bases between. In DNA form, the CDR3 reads TGTGCCAGCAGCTTATGGGACACAGCCTACGAGCAGTACTTC. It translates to CASSLWDTAYEQYF. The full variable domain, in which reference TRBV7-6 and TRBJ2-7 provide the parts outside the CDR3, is GAGVSQSPRYKVTKRGQDVALRCDPISGHVSLYWYRQALGQGPEFLTYFNYEAQQDKSGLPNDRFSAERPEGSISTLTIQRTEQRDSAMYRCASSLWDTAYEQYFGPGTRLTVT.

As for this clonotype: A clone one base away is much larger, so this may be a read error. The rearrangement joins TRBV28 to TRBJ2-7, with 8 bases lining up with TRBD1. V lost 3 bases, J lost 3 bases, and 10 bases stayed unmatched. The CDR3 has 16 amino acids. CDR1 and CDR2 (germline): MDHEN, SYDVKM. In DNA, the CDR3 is TGTGCCAGCAGTTTTAGGTGGCGGACAGGGTACTACGAGCAGTACTTC. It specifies CASSFRWRTGYYEQYF. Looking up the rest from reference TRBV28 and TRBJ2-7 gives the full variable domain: DVKVTQSSRYLVKRTGEKVFLECVQDMDHENMFWYRQDPGLGLRLIYFSYDVKMKEKGDIPEGYSVSREKKERFSLILESASTNQTSMYLCASSFRWRTGYYEQYFGPGTRLTVT.

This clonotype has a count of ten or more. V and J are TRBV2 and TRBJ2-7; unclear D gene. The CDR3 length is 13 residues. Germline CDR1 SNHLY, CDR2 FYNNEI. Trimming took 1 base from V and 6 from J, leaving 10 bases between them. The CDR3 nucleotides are TGTGCCAGCAGTGAAGTTCGTGGCGGCGAGCAGTACTTC. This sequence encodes CASSEVRGGEQYF.

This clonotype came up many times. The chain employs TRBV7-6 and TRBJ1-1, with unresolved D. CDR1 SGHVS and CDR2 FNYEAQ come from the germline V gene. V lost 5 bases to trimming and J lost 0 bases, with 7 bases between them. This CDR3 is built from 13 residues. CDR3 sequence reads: CASSAQVNTEAFF. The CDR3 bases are TGTGCCAGCAGCGCACAAGTGAACACTGAAGCTTTCTTT.

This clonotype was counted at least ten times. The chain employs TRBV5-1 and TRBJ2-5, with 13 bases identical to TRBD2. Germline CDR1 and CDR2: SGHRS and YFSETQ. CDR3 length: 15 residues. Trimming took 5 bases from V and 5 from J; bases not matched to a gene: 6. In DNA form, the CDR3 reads TGCGCCAGCAGTGAAACTAGCGGGGGGGCGGAGACCCAGTACTTC. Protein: CASSETSGGAETQYF.

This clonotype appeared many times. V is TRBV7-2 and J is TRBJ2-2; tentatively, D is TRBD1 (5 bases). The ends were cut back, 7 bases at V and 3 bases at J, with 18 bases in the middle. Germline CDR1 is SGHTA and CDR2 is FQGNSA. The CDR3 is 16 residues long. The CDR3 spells CASTPQGFPYTGELFF. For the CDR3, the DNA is TGTGCCAGCACGCCCCAGGGATTCCCGTACACCGGGGAGCTGTTTTTT.

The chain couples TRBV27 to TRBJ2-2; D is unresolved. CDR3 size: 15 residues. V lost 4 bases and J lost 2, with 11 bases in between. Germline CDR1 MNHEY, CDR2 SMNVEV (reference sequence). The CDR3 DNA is TGTGCCAGCAGTTCACCGACTCCTAACACCGGGGAGCTGTTTTTT. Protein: CASSSPTPNTGELFF.

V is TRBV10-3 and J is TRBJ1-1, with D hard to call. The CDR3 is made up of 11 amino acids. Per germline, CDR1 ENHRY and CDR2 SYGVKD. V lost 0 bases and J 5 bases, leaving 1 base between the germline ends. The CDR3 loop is CAISESTEAFF. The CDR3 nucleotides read TGTGCCATCAGTGAGTCAACTGAAGCTTTCTTT.